A selection of T cell receptor beta chains follows, all from one sample in a study of CD8+CD57+ T cells in acquired aplastic anemia. Using its own MiXCR run on the reads, TCRdb lists one record per CDR3 protein. Here the sample spans over 250,000 distinct CDR3 sequences, approximately 58% being singletons. Material: sorted CD4+, CD8+, or CD8+CD57+ T cells (not recorded which) from PBMCs. The receptors were sampled from a human donor with aplastic anemia. The CDR3 runs from the conserved cysteine through the conserved F or W. D genes are given only for firm matches. Rows may omit the clone size; those that give it use once, few, many or a size class.

TRBJ1-1 NA TRBV5-1 many CASSRGPADTEAFF TGCGCCAGCAGCAGGGGACCGGCGGACACTGAAGCTTTCTTT
TRBJ2-3 TRBD2 TRBV7-2 once CASSLMIAGEGTQYF TGTGCCAGCAGCTTAATGATAGCGGGAGAGGGGACGCAGTATTTT
TRBJ2-1 NA TRBV5-1 NA CASSLAGEPFF TGCGCCAGCAGCTTGGCGGGGGAACCGTTCTTC
TRBJ1-5 NA TRBV19 few CATLPRVGNSNQPQHF TGTGCCACTCTTCCCCGGGTGGGCAATAGCAATCAGCCCCAGCATTTT
TRBJ2-7 NA TRBV2 few CASSEVRGQMFEQYF TGTGCCAGCAGTGAAGTCCGGGGACAAATGTTCGAGCAGTACTTC
TRBJ2-2 NA TRBV19 NA CASSIKVPGELFF TGTGCCAGTAGTATTAAGGTCCCCGGGGAGCTGTTTTTT
TRBJ1-1 NA TRBV20-1 many CSARMSVTEAFF TGCAGTGCTAGAATGTCAGTAACTGAAGCTTTCTTT
TRBJ2-7 NA TRBV13 NA CASSLVGTSTFYEQYF TGTGCCAGCAGCTTAGTAGGGACTTCTACTTTCTACGAGCAGTACTTC
TRBJ2-4 TRBD2 TRBV7-2 NA CASSLVPGGDIQYF TGTGCCAGCAGCTTAGTCCCCGGGGGGGACATTCAGTACTTC
TRBJ1-2 TRBD1 TRBV19 few CASSIKRDRGYGYTF TGTGCCAGTAGTATCAAGCGGGACAGGGGGTATGGCTACACCTTC
TRBJ2-4 NA TRBV24-1 NA CATSAHPEGGNIQYF TGTGCCACCAGTGCTCACCCAGAGGGGGGCAACATTCAGTACTTC
TRBJ1-2 TRBD1 TRBV29-1 NA CSVEGQGGYTF TGCAGCGTTGAGGGACAGGGAGGCTACACCTTC
TRBJ2-2 TRBD2 TRBV5-1 many CASSLGAGLAVNTGELFF TGCGCCAGCAGCTTGGGGGCCGGACTAGCGGTGAACACCGGGGAGCTGTTTTTT
TRBJ2-7 TRBD1 TRBV9 NA CASGTGSHEQYF TGTGCCAGCGGGACAGGGAGCCACGAGCAGTACTTC